What follows describes a single T cell receptor (beta chain). These data are taken from a study of blood T cell repertoires in COVID-19. Study context: Samples taken during acute and convalescent COVID-19 were collected in the United States, Italy and Spain. In each case, the material was cDNA or gDNA derived from T cells, B-cell-depleted T cells, or PBMCs.

In the original workflow: Estimation of nucleated cell counts relied on the amplification of reference gene primers. The protocol was immunoSEQ multiplex PCR, while the TCRdb copy is restricted to in-frame clones and leaves out a portion. From that table come the V and J calls and clone size; the DNA was used to work out D and trimming. The sample lists 270,000 or so clones; about four fifths were seen once. Looked up from germline, CDR1 is SGDLS and CDR2 is YYNGEE. Trimming pared 1 base from V and 0 bases from J, leaving 7 bases between. This CDR3 is 15 amino acids long. The sequencing input was peripheral blood. The chain combines TRBV9 with TRBJ1-4, with unresolved D. This TCR was recovered from a woman aged 55 to 70 with active or convalescent COVID-19. CDR3 bases: TGTGCCAGCAGCGTATCCCAGGCAACTAATGAAAAACTGTTTTTT. As protein: CASSVSQATNEKLFF.